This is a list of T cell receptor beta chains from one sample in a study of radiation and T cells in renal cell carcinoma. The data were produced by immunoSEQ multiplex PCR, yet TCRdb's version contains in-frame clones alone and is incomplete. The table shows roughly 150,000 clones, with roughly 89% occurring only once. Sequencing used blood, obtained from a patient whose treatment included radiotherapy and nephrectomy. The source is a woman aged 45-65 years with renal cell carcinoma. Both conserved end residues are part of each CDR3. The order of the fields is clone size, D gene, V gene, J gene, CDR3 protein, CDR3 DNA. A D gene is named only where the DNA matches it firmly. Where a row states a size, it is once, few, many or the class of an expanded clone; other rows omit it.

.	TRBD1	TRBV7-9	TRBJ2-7	CASSFPGQQSYEQYF	TGTGCCAGCAGCTTCCCGGGACAGCAGTCCTACGAGCAGTACTTC
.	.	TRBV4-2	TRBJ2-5	CASSQDYGARYQETQYF	TGTGCCAGCAGCCAAGATTACGGGGCCAGATACCAAGAGACCCAGTACTTC
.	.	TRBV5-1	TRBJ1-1	CASKAALNTEAFF	TGCGCCAGCAAGGCGGCGTTGAACACTGAAGCTTTCTTT
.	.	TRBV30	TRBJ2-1	CAWSVRPGRKEQFF	TGTGCCTGGAGTGTACGTCCTGGGAGGAAGGAGCAGTTCTTC
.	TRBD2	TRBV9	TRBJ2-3	CASSVTSGLADTQYF	TGTGCCAGCAGCGTGACTAGCGGGTTGGCGGATACGCAGTATTTT
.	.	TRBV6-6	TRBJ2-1	CASSGWGEQFF	TGTGCCAGCAGCGGGTGGGGTGAGCAGTTCTTC
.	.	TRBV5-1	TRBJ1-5	CASSLGAGRPGDQPQHF	TGCGCCAGCAGCTTGGGGGCAGGACGACCTGGGGATCAGCCCCAGCATTTT
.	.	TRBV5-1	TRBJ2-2	CASSLASGPSTGELFF	TGCGCCAGCAGCTTGGCTTCCGGGCCATCCACCGGGGAGCTGTTTTTT
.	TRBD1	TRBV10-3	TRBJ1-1	CAISETGQGSTEAFF	TGTGCCATCAGCGAGACCGGACAGGGTTCGACTGAAGCTTTCTTT
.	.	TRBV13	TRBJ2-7	CASSFDQGYEQYF	TGTGCCAGCAGCTTCGATCAGGGCTACGAGCAGTACTTC
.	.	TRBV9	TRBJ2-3	CASSVHGTDTQYF	TGTGCCAGCAGTGTACATGGCACAGATACGCAGTATTTT
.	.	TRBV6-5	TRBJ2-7	CASSYSFSGGSYEQYF	TGTGCCAGCAGTTACTCCTTTAGTGGGGGGTCCTACGAGCAGTACTTC
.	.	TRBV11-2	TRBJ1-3	CASSHNRNSGNTIYF	TGTGCCAGCAGCCACAACAGGAACTCTGGAAACACCATATATTTT
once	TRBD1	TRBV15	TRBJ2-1	CATRDSRSYNEQFF	TGTGCCACCCGGGACAGCCGCTCCTACAATGAGCAGTTCTTC
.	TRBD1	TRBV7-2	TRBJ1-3	CASSTRSRLAGGGGNTIYF	TGTGCCAGCAGCACACGCTCCCGGTTGGCAGGGGGCGGGGGGAACACCATATATTTT
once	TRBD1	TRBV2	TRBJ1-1	CASRTGAGATEAFF	TGTGCCAGTAGGACAGGGGCCGGAGCCACTGAAGCTTTCTTT
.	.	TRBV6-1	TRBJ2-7	CASSEGGRRGEQYF	TGTGCCAGCAGTGAAGGGGGAAGGAGGGGAGAGCAGTACTTC
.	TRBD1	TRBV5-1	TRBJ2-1	CASRRTGGFDNEQFF	TGCGCCAGCAGACGCACAGGGGGCTTCGACAATGAGCAGTTCTTC
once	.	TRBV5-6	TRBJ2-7	CASRPIGVTYEQYF	TGTGCCAGCAGACCTATCGGGGTTACCTACGAGCAGTACTTC
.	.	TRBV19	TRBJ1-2	CASSMGQANYGYTF	TGTGCCAGTAGTATGGGGCAGGCTAACTATGGCTACACCTTC
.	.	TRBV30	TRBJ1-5	CAWSPGGGQPQHF	TGTGCCTGGAGTCCGGGGGGGGGTCAGCCCCAGCATTTT
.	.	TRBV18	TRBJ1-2	CASSPTGRSGYTF	TGTGCCAGCTCACCTACAGGGCGGAGTGGCTACACCTTC
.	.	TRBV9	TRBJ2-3	CASSVVSSTDTQYF	TGTGCCAGCAGCGTAGTGAGTAGCACAGATACGCAGTATTTT
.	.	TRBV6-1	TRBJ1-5	CASSEVGGFSNQPQHF	TGTGCCAGCAGTGAAGTGGGGGGGTTTAGCAATCAGCCCCAGCATTTT
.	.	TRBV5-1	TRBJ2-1	CASSLVSSYNEQFF	TGCGCCAGCAGCTTGGTCAGCTCCTACAATGAGCAGTTCTTC
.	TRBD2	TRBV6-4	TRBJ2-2	CASRPLSGGAGELFF	TGTGCCAGCAGGCCCCTATCCGGGGGGGCCGGGGAGCTGTTTTTT
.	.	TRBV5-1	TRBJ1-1	CASSEEPLGNTEAFF	TGCGCCAGCAGCGAGGAACCCCTGGGAAACACTGAAGCTTTCTTT
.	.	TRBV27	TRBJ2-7	CASSFRQRSYEQYF	TGTGCCAGCAGTTTCCGACAGCGATCTTACGAGCAGTACTTC
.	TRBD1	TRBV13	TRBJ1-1	CASSHPSIGGTTEAFF	TGTGCCAGCAGCCACCCGTCGATAGGGGGCACCACTGAAGCTTTCTTT
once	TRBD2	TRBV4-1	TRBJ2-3	CASSQDGAGGRTDTQYF	TGCGCCAGCAGCCAAGACGGGGCGGGGGGGCGGACAGATACGCAGTATTTT
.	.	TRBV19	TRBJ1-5	CASKRTGYGANQPQHF	TGTGCCAGTAAGCGCACAGGGTATGGCGCAAATCAGCCCCAGCATTTT
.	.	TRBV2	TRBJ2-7	CASSSQNYEQYF	TGTGCCAGCAGTTCACAGAACTACGAGCAGTACTTC
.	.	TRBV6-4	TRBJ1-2	CASSDSRRGGIYGYTF	TGTGCCAGCAGTGACTCGAGACGTGGGGGGATCTATGGCTACACCTTC
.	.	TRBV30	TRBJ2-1	CAWTPKTQPGGRSYNEQFF	TGTGCCTGGACCCCAAAGACCCAACCGGGGGGCCGCTCCTACAATGAGCAGTTCTTC
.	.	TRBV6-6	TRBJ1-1	CASSYSGVQNTEAFF	TGTGCCAGCAGTTACTCGGGGGTCCAGAACACTGAAGCTTTCTTT
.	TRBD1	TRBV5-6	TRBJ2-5	CASSLTGMYQETQYF	TGTGCCAGCAGCCTGACAGGGATGTACCAAGAGACCCAGTACTTC
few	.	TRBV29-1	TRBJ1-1	CSVEEGTWNTEAFF	TGCAGCGTTGAAGAGGGCACCTGGAACACTGAAGCTTTCTTT
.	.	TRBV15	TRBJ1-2	CATSRVQGDFGYGYTF	TGTGCCACCAGCAGAGTCCAGGGAGATTTTGGGTATGGCTACACCTTC
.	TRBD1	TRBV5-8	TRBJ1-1	CASRGRVNTEAFF	TGTGCCAGTAGGGGGCGGGTGAACACTGAAGCTTTCTTT
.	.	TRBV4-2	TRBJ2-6	CASSLATHRTGANVLTF	TGTGCCAGCAGCCTGGCGACTCACAGGACTGGGGCCAACGTCCTGACTTTC
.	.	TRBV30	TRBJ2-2	CAWRGQFDTGELFF	TGTGCCTGGAGGGGTCAGTTTGACACCGGGGAGCTGTTTTTT
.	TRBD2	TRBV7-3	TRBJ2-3	CASSYSGASTDTQYF	TGTGCCAGCAGCTATAGCGGGGCCTCCACAGATACGCAGTATTTT
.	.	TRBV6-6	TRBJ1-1	CASNTWGLSTEAFF	TGTGCCAGCAACACCTGGGGGTTAAGCACTGAAGCTTTCTTT
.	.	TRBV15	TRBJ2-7	CATSREADHPSYEQYF	TGTGCCACCAGCAGAGAAGCAGACCACCCTTCCTACGAGCAGTACTTC
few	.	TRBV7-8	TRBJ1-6	CASSLVPGSPLHF	TGTGCCAGCAGCTTAGTCCCGGGGTCACCCCTCCACTTT
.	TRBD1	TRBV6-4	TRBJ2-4	CASSAGTGSNIQYF	TGTGCCAGCAGTGCCGGGACAGGGTCGAACATTCAGTACTTC